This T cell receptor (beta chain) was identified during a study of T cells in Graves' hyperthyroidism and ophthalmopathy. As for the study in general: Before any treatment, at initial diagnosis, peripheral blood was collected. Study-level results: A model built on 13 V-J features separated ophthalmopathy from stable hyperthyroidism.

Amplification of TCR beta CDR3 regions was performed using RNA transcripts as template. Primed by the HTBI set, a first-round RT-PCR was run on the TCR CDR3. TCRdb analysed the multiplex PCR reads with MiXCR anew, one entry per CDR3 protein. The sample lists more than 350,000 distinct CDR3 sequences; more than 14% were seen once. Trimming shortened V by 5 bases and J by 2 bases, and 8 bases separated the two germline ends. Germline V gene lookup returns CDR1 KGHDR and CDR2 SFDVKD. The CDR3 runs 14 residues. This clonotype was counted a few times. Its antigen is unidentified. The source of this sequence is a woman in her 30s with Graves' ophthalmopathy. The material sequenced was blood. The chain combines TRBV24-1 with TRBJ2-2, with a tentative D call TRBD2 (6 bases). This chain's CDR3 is CATSGTTNTGELFF. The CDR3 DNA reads TGTGCCACCAGTGGGACTACTAACACCGGGGAGCTGTTTTTT.